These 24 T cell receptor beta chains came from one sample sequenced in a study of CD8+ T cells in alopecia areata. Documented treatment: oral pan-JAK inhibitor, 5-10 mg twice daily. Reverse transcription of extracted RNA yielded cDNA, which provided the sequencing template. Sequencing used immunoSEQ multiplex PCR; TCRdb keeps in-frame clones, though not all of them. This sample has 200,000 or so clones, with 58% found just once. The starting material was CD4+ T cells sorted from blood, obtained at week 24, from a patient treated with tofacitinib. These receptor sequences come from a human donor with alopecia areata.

The CDR3 region has the DNA TGCGCCAGCAGCTTGTCTAACCCTAGCACAGATACGCAGTATTTT. This gives the protein CASSLSNPSTDTQYF. The chain carries TRBV5-1 and TRBJ2-3; no reliable D call. CDR3 length: 15 amino acids. Germline values: CDR1 SGHRS, CDR2 YFSETQ. Trimming removed 1 base at V and 0 bases at J, with 9 bases between.

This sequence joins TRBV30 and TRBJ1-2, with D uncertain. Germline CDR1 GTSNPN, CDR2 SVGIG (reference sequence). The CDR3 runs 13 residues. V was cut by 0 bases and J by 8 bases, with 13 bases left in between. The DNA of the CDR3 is TGTGCCTGGAGTGTACGGAAGGGTGAAGGCTACACCTTC. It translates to CAWSVRKGEGYTF.

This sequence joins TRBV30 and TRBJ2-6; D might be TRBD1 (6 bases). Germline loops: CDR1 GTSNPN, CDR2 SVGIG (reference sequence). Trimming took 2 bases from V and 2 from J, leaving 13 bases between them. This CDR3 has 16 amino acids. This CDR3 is CAWSFHRAAGANVLTF. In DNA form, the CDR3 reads TGTGCCTGGAGTTTTCACAGGGCTGCTGGGGCCAACGTCCTGACTTTC.

CDR3 DNA sequence: TGCAGTGCTACAGGAAGTAATGAGCAGTTCTTC. Protein: CSATGSNEQFF. The rearrangement links TRBV20-1 to TRBJ2-1, with D unresolved. The ends were cut back, 4 bases at V and 7 bases at J, with 8 bases in the middle. Germline V gene sequence: CDR1 DFQATT, CDR2 SNEGSKA (reference sequence). The length of the CDR3 is 11 residues.

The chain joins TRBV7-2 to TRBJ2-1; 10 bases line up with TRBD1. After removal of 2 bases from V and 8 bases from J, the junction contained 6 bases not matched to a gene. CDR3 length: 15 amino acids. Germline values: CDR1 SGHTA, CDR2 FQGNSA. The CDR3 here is CASSLFGQGVDEQFF. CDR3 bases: TGTGCCAGCAGCTTATTCGGACAGGGGGTTGATGAGCAGTTCTTC.

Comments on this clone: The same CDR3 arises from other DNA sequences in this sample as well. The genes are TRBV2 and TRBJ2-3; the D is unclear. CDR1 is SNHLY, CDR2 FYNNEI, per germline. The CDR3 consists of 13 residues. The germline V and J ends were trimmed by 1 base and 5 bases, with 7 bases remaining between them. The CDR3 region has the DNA TGTGCCAGCAGTGAAGGTCCACAAGATACGCAGTATTTT. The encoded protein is CASSEGPQDTQYF.

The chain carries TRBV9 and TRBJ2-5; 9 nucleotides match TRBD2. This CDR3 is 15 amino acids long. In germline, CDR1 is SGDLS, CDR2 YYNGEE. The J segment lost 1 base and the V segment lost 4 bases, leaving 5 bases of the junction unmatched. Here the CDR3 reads CASSRLAVLQETQYF. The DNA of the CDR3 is TGTGCCAGCAGCCGACTAGCGGTACTCCAAGAGACCCAGTACTTC.

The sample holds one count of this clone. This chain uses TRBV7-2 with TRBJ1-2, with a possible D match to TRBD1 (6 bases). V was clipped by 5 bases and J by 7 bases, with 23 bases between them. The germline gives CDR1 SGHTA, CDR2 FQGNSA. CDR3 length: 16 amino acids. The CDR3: CASSPHSGGAGFGYTF. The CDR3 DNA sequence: TGTGCCAGCAGCCCACATTCCGGGGGGGCAGGGTTTGGCTACACCTTC.

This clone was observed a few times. CDR3 amino acids: CASSLALGDQETQYF. The CDR3, as DNA: TGTGCCAGCAGCTTGGCCTTAGGCGATCAAGAGACCCAGTACTTC. The J gene is TRBJ2-5, the V gene TRBV5-4; no definite D call. Germline V gives CDR1 SGHNT, CDR2 YYREEE (reference sequence). V lost 0 bases and J 2 bases, leaving 11 bases between the germline ends. There are 15 residues in the CDR3.

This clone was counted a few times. This CDR3 reads CASSRPAGRETQYF. The CDR3, as DNA: TGTGCCAGCAGCCGCCCCGCAGGGCGAGAGACCCAGTACTTC. The chain employs TRBV7-2 and TRBJ2-5, with a possible D match to TRBD1 (5 bases). The ends were cut back, 5 bases at V and 4 bases at J, with 14 bases in the middle. Germline V lookup: CDR1 SGHTA, CDR2 FQGNSA. CDR3 length: 14 residues.

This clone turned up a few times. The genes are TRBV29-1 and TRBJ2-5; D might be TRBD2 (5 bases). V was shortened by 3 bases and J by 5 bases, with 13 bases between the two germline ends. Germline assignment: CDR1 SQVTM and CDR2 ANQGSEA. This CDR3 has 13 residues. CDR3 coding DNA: TGCAGCGTTGACTGGGCCTCGGGGGAGACCCAGTACTTC. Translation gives CSVDWASGETQYF.

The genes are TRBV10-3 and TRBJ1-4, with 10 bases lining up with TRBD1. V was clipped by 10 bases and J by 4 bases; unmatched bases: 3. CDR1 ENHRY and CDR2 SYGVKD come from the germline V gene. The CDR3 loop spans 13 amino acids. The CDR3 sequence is CATGTGDNEKLFF. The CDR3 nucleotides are TGTGCCACCGGGACAGGGGATAATGAAAAACTGTTTTTT.

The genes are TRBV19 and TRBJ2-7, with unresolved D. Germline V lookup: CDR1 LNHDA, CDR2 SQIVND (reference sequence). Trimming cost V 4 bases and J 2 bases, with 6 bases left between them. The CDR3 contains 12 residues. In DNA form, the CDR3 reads TGTGCCAGTAGTAAATCAACCTACGAGCAGTACTTC. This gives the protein CASSKSTYEQYF. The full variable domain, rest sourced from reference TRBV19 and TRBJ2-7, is DGGITQSPKYLFRKEGQNVTLSCEQNLNHDAMYWYRQDPGQGLRLIYYSQIVNDFQKGDIAEGYSVSREKKESFPLTVTSAQKNPTAFYLCASSKSTYEQYFGPGTRLTVT.

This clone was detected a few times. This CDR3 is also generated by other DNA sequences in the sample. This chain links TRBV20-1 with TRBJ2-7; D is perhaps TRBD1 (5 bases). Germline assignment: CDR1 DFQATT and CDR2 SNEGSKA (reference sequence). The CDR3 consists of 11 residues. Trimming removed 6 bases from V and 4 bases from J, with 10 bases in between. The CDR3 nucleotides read TGCAGTGCAAAGACAGAATACGAGCAGTACTTC. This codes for CSAKTEYEQYF.

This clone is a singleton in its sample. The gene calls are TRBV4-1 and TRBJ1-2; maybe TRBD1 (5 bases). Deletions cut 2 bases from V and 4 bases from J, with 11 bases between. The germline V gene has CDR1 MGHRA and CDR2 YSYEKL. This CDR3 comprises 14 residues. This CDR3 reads CASSQTGGVYGYTF. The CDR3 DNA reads TGCGCCAGCAGCCAAACTGGGGGAGTCTATGGCTACACCTTC.

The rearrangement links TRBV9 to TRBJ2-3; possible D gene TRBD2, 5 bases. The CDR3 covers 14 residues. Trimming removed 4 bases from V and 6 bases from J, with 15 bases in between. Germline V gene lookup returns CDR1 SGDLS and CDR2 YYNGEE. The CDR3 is CASSLLDSRDTQYF. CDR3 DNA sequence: TGTGCCAGCAGCTTACTGGACTCTCGGGATACGCAGTATTTT.

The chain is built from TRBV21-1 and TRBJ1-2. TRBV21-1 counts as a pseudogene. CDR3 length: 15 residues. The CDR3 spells CASSTYGPRDYGYTF. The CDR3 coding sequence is TGTGCCAGCAGCACCTACGGGCCTCGGGACTATGGCTACACCTTC.

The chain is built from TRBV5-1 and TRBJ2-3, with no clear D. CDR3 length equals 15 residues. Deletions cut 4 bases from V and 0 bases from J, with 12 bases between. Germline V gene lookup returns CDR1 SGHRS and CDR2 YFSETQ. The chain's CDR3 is CASSLGGASTDTQYF. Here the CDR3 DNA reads TGCGCCAGCAGCCTTGGCGGTGCTAGCACAGATACGCAGTATTTT. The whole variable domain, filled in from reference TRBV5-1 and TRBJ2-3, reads KAGVTQTPRYLIKTRGQQVTLSCSPISGHRSVSWYQQTPGQGLQFLFEYFSETQRNKGNFPGRFSGRQFSNSRSEMNVSTLELGDSALYLCASSLGGASTDTQYFGPGTRLTVL.

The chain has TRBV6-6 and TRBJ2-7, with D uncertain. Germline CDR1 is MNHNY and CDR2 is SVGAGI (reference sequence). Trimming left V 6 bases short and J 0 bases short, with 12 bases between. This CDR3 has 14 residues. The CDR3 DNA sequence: TGTGCCAGCAGGGCGGCAGGTCTCTCCTACGAGCAGTACTTC. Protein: CASRAAGLSYEQYF.

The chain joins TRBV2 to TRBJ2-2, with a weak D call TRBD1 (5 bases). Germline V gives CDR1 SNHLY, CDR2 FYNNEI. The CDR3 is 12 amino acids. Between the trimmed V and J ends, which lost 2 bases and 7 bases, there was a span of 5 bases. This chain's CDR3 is CASSEQGGELFF. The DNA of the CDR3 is TGTGCCAGCAGTGAACAGGGCGGGGAGCTGTTTTTT.

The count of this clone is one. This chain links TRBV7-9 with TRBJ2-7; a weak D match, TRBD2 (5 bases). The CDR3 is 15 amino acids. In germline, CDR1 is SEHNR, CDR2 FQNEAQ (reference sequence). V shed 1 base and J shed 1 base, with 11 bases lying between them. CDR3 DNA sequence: TGTGCCAGCAGCTTAGGTCCCGGGGATTCCTACGAGCAGTACTTC. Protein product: CASSLGPGDSYEQYF.

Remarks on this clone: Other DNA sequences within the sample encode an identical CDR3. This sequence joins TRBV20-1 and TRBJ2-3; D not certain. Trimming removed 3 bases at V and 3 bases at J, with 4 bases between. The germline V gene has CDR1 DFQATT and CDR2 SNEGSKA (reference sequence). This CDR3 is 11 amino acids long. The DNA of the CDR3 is TGCAGTGCTAGTCTGACAGATACGCAGTATTTT. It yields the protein CSASLTDTQYF.

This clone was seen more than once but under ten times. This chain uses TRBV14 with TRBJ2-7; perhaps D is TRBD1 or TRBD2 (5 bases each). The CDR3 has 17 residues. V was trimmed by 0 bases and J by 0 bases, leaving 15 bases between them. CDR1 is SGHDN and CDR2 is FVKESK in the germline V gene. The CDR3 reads CASSQDAGALLSYEQYF. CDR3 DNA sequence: TGTGCCAGCAGCCAAGATGCCGGGGCACTCCTCTCCTACGAGCAGTACTTC.

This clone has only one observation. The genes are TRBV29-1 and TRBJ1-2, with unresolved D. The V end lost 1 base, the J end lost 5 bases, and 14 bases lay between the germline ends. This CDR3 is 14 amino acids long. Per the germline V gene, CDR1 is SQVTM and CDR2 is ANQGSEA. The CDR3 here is CSVEGAGVGYGYTF. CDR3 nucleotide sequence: TGCAGCGTTGAAGGGGCGGGAGTAGGGTATGGCTACACCTTC.